The clone carrying this T cell receptor beta chain was counted only a few times. Its antigen is unknown. The data are from a study of cytomegalovirus exposure and HLA in healthy donors. Study-wide context: Around 190 million T cells yielded some 100 million unique TCR beta sequences, as an earlier analysis found. General study points: Only CMV serostatus was available as immune exposure information. Productive status was seen about 87% or about 30% of the time for most TCR beta V segments in an earlier analysis.

With 60 Vbeta and 13 Jbeta primers, the PCR was carried out. Sequenced by immunoSEQ multiplex PCR; TCRdb stores in-frame clones only, minus some. Among about 160,000 clones, 65% to 85% were seen once, and the ten largest hold about 1.3%. Sequenced: PBMCs. The source is a man in his 60s in good health and CMV-seronegative.

The CDR3 region has the DNA TGTGCCAGCAGTTTAGACAGGGGGCTCTCCTACGAGCAGTACTTC. As protein: CASSLDRGLSYEQYF. J is TRBJ2-7 and V is TRBV28; TRBD1 aligns across 10 bases. The CDR3 covers 15 residues. The V gene's germline CDR1 is MDHEN and CDR2 SYDVKM. Losses at the gene ends were 2 bases for V and 0 bases for J; bases not matched to a gene: 1.